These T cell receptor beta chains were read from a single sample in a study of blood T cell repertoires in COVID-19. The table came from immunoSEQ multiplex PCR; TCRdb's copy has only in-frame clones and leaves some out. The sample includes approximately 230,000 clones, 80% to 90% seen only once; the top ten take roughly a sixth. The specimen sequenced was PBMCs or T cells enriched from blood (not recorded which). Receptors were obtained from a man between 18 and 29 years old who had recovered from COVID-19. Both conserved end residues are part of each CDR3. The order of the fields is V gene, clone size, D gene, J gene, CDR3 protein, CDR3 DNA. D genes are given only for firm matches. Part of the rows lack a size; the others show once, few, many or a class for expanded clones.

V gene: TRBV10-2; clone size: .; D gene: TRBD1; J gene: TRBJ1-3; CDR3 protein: CASWDTGAGNTIYF; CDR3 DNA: TGCGCCAGCTGGGACACAGGGGCAGGAAACACCATATATTTT
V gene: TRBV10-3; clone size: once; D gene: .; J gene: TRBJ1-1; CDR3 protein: CAISEPGVTEAFF; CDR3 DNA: TGTGCCATCAGTGAGCCAGGGGTAACTGAAGCTTTCTTT
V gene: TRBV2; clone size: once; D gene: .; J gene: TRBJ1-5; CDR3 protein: CASSEGQAIGPQHF; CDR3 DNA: TGTGCCAGCAGTGAAGGACAGGCAATCGGGCCCCAGCATTTT
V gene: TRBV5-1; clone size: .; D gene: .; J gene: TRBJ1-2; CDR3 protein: CASSLPFSDYGYTF; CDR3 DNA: TGCGCCAGCAGCCTCCCATTCTCGGACTATGGCTACACCTTC
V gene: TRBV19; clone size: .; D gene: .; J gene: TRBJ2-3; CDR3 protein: CASSVDREGSDTQYF; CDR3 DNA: TGTGCCAGTAGTGTAGACAGGGAGGGTTCAGATACGCAGTATTTT
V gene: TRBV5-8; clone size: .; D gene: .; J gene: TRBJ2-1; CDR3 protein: CASSFGTTYYNEQFF; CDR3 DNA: TGTGCCAGCAGCTTCGGGACAACCTACTACAATGAGCAGTTCTTC
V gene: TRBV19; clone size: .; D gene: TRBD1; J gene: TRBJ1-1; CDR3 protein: CASTARRQGMMNTEAFF; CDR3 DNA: TGTGCCAGTACCGCCCGACGACAGGGGATGATGAACACTGAAGCTTTCTTT
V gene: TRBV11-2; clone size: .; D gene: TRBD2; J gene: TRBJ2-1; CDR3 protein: CASSSHFEFGGALVNEQFF; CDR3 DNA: TGTGCCAGCAGCTCCCACTTCGAGTTCGGGGGGGCGCTGGTCAATGAGCAGTTCTTC
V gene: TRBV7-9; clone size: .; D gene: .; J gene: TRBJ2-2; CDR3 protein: CASSLSGNTGELFF; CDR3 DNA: TGTGCCAGCAGCTTAAGCGGTAACACCGGGGAGCTGTTTTTT
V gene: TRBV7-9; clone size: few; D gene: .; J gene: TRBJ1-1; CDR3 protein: CASSLVGGNTEAFF; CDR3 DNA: TGTGCCAGCAGCTTAGTCGGGGGGAACACTGAAGCTTTCTTT
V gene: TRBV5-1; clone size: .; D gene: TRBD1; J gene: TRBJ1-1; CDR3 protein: CASSLGTGEWSTEAFF; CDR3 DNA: TGCGCCAGCAGCTTGGGAACAGGGGAATGGAGCACTGAAGCTTTCTTT
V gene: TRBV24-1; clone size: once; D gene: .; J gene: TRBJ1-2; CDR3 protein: CATSDWGSSPSSGGEINYGYTF; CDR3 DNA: TGTGCCACCAGTGATTGGGGTTCCTCCCCTTCGTCTGGGGGGGAAATAAACTATGGCTACACCTTC
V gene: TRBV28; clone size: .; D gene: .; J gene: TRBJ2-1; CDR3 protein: CASSSPLGNEQFF; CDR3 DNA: TGTGCCAGCAGCTCCCCCCTAGGTAATGAGCAGTTCTTC
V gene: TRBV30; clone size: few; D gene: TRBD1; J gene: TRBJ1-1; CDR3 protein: CAWSFRDRVNTEAFF; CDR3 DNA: TGTGCCTGGAGTTTCAGGGACAGGGTGAACACTGAAGCTTTCTTT